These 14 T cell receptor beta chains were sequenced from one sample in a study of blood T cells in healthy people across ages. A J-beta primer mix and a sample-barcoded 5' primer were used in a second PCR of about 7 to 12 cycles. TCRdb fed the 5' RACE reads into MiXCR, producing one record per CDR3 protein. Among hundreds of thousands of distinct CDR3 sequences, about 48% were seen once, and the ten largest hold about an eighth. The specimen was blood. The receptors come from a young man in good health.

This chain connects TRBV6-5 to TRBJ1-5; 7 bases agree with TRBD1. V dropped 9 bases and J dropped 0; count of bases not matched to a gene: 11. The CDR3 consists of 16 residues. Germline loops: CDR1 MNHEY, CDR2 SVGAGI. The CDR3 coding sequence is TGTGCCAGTCGACAGGGTGGGGGTTATAGCAATCAGCCCCAGCATTTT. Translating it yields CASRQGGGYSNQPQHF.

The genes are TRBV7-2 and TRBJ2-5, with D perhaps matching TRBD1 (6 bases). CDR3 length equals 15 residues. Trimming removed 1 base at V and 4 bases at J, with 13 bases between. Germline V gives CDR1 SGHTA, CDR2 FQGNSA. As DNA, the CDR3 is TGTGCCAGCAGCTTAGTTTTGGGGGCGGGAGAGACCCAGTACTTC. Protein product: CASSLVLGAGETQYF.

In DNA form, the CDR3 reads TGTGCCAGCCGACAGGGGTGGACCGGGGAGCTGTTTTTT. Its translation is CASRQGWTGELFF. The rearrangement uses TRBV2 and TRBJ2-2; 8 nucleotides align to TRBD1. Germline V lookup: CDR1 SNHLY, CDR2 FYNNEI. The CDR3 consists of 13 residues. V trimming: 8 bases; J trimming: 5 bases; junction bases outside the gene matches: 4.

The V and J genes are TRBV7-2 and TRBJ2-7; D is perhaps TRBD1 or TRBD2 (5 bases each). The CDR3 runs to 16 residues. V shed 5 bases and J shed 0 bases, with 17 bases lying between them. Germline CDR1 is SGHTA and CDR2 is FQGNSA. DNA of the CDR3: TGTGCCAGCAGCCGCCTCGGGGCAGGGACCTCCTACGAGCAGTACTTC. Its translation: CASSRLGAGTSYEQYF.

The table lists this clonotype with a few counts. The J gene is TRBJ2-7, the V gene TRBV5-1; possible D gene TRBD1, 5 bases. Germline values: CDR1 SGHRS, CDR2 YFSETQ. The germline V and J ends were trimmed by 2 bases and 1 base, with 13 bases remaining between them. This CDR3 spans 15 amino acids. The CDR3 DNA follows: TGCGCCAGCAGCTTCGGACACGGATCATCCTACGAGCAGTACTTC. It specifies CASSFGHGSSYEQYF. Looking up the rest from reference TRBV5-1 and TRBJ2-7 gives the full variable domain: KAGVTQTPRYLIKTRGQQVTLSCSPISGHRSVSWYQQTPGQGLQFLFEYFSETQRNKGNFPGRFSGRQFSNSRSEMNVSTLELGDSALYLCASSFGHGSSYEQYFGPGTRLTVT.

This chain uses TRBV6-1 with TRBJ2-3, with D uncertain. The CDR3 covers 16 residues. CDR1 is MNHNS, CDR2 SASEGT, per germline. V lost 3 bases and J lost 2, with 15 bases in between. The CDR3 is CASSDLERVFTDTQYF. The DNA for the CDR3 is TGTGCCAGCAGTGACCTCGAACGGGTTTTCACAGATACGCAGTATTTT.

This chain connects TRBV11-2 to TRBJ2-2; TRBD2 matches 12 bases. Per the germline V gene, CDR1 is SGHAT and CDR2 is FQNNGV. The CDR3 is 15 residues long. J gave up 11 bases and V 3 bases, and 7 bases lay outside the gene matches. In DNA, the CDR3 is TGTGCCAGCAGCTTGACTAGCGGGGGCCCCGTTGAGCTGTTTTTT. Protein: CASSLTSGGPVELFF.

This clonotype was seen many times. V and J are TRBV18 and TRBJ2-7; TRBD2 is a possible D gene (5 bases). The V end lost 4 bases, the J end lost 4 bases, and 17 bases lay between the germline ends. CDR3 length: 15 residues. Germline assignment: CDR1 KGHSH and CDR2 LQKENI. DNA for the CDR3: TGTGCCAGCTCACTCGGACCGACTCGGGAATACGAGCAGTACTTC. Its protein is CASSLGPTREYEQYF.

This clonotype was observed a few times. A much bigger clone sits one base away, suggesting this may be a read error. CDR3 residues: CASSWTGVDGYTF. Here the CDR3 DNA reads TGTGCCAGCAGCTGGACAGGGGTTGATGGCTACACCTTC. V and J are TRBV7-2 and TRBJ1-2; 9 bases fit TRBD1. Germline CDR1 is SGHTA and CDR2 is FQGNSA. The junction had 3 bases not matched to a gene; V was cut back by 4 bases and J by 6 bases. The CDR3 runs 13 residues.

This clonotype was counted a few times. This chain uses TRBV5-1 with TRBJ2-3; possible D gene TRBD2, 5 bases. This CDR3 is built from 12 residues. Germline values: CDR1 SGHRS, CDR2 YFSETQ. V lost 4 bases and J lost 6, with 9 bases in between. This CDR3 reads CASSRTGDTQYF. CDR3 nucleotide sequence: TGCGCCAGCAGCCGGACGGGGGATACGCAGTATTTT.

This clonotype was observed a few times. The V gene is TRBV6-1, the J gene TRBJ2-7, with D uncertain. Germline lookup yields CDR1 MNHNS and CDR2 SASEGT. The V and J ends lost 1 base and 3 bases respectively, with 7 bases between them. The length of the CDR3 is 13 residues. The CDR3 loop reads CASSEVVDYEQYF. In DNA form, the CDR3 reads TGTGCCAGCAGTGAAGTGGTAGACTACGAGCAGTACTTC.

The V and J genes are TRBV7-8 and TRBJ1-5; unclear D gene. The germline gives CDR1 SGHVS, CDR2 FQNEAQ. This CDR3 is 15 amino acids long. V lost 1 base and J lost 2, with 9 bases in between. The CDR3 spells CASSLVPEGNQPQHF. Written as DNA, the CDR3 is TGTGCCAGCAGCTTAGTTCCGGAGGGCAATCAGCCCCAGCATTTT.

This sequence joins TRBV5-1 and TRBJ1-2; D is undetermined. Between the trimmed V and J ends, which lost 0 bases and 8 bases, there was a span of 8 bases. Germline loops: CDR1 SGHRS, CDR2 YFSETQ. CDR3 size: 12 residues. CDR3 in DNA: TGCGCCAGCAGCTTGGGGGCGCAAGGCTACACCTTC. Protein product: CASSLGAQGYTF.

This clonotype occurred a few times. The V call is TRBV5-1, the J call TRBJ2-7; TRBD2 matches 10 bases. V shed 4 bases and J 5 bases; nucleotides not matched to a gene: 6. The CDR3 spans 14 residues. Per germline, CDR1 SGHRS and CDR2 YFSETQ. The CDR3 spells CASSGLAEVHEQYF. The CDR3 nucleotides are TGCGCCAGCAGCGGACTAGCGGAGGTCCACGAGCAGTACTTC.